This is a list of T cell receptor beta chains from one sample in a study of T-cell reconstitution after alpha-beta-depleted transplantation in children. TCRdb re-called the PCR reads with MiXCR, one entry per CDR3 protein. The sample holds about 540,000 distinct CDR3 sequences, 25% to 30% seen once. Sequenced material: PBMCs, taken before TCRalphabeta/CD19-depleted stem cell transplant. The source of these receptors is a boy under two years old with Wiskott-Aldrich syndrome, due to receive a stem cell transplant. CDR3s include the opening cysteine and the closing phenylalanine or tryptophan. D genes are given only for firm matches. Some rows have no size entry. The others give once, few or many, or a class for an expanded clone.

>TRBV5-1|TRBJ2-7|.|.
CASGPSSYEQYF
TGCGCCAGCGGTCCAAGCTCCTACGAGCAGTACTTC
>TRBV5-1|TRBJ1-5|few|.
CASSLAGSGSNQPQHF
TGCGCCAGCAGCTTGGCTGGAAGTGGAAGCAATCAGCCCCAGCATTTT
>TRBV7-2|TRBJ1-5|few|.
CASSSGPLENQPQHF
TGTGCCAGCAGCTCCGGGCCCCTGGAGAATCAGCCCCAGCATTTT
>TRBV12-5|TRBJ2-5|.|.
CASGPWETQYF
TGTGCTAGTGGTCCATGGGAGACCCAGTACTTC
>TRBV7-9|TRBJ1-1|few|.
CASSLVGRGAEAFF
TGTGCCAGCAGCTTAGTAGGCAGGGGCGCTGAAGCTTTCTTT
>TRBV7-8|TRBJ1-1|.|.
CASSLAKRTEAFF
TGTGCCAGCAGCTTAGCAAAGAGGACTGAAGCTTTCTTT
>TRBV27|TRBJ2-1|.|.
CASSSVKAYNEQFF
TGTGCCAGCAGTTCAGTAAAGGCCTACAATGAGCAGTTCTTC
>TRBV20-1|TRBJ2-3|.|TRBD2
CSASSGSTQYF
TGCAGTGCGAGCAGCGGGAGTACGCAGTATTTT
>TRBV7-2|TRBJ1-4|.|TRBD1
CASSFTGTGSEKLFF
TGTGCCAGCAGCTTTACCGGGACAGGGAGTGAAAAACTGTTTTTT
>TRBV24-1|TRBJ2-2|few|TRBD2
CATSDGTSRNTGELFF
TGTGCCACCAGTGATGGGACTAGCAGAAACACCGGGGAGCTGTTTTTT
>TRBV9|TRBJ2-1|few|.
CASSARSDNEQFF
TGTGCCAGCAGCGCAAGGAGCGACAATGAGCAGTTCTTC
>TRBV28|TRBJ1-5|.|.
CASSPSIPQPQHF
TGTGCCAGCAGTCCCTCGATACCTCAGCCCCAGCATTTT
>TRBV12-3/TRBV12-4|TRBJ1-4|few|.
CASRVGGGEKLFF
TGTGCCAGCAGGGTCGGGGGAGGTGAAAAACTGTTTTTT
>TRBV20-1|TRBJ2-4|.|.
CSARAGLAKNIQYF
TGCAGTGCTAGAGCGGGATTAGCCAAAAACATTCAGTACTTC
>TRBV12-3/TRBV12-4|TRBJ1-2|.|.
CASSLMGARNGYTF
TGTGCCAGCAGTTTAATGGGGGCGCGTAATGGCTACACCTTC
>TRBV12-3/TRBV12-4|TRBJ1-1|.|TRBD1
CASSYTRDRQTEAFF
TGTGCCAGCAGTTATACCCGGGACAGGCAAACTGAAGCTTTCTTT
>TRBV20-1|TRBJ1-6|.|TRBD1
CSAETGTGAYSPLHF
TGCAGTGCCGAAACCGGGACAGGGGCGTATTCACCCCTCCACTTT
>TRBV11-2|TRBJ2-4|.|TRBD1
CASSLVNTGGLKNIQYF
TGTGCCAGCAGCTTAGTTAATACAGGGGGCTTGAAAAACATTCAGTACTTC
>TRBV2|TRBJ2-1|.|.
CASSVSLSYNEQFF
TGTGCCAGCAGTGTGAGCTTATCCTACAATGAGCAGTTCTTC
>TRBV5-1|TRBJ2-1|few|TRBD2
CASSSVGRTSGRSYNEQFF
TGCGCCAGCAGCTCAGTGGGACGGACTAGCGGGAGATCCTACAATGAGCAGTTCTTC
>TRBV24-1|TRBJ2-1|few|TRBD2
CATSDTGLANEQFF
TGTGCCACCAGTGATACGGGACTAGCCAATGAGCAGTTCTTC
>TRBV20-1|TRBJ2-7|.|.
CSAREPTAGQYF
TGCAGTGCTAGAGAACCCACAGCGGGGCAGTACTTC
>TRBV5-1|TRBJ2-1|many|.
CASSVLGNEQFF
TGTGCCAGCAGCGTATTGGGTAATGAGCAGTTCTTC
>TRBV5-1|TRBJ2-1|.|TRBD2
CASRYQREGLNEQFF
TGCGCCAGTAGGTATCAGCGGGAGGGCCTTAATGAGCAGTTCTTC
>TRBV3-1|TRBJ1-2|few|.
CASTPKGQGGYGYTF
TGTGCCAGCACCCCGAAGGGGCAGGGCGGCTATGGCTACACCTTC
>TRBV25-1|TRBJ2-7|few|.
CASSAQTYEQYF
TGTGCCAGCAGTGCTCAGACCTACGAGCAGTACTTC
>TRBV27|TRBJ2-5|.|.
CASGGGRGQETQYF
TGTGCCAGCGGGGGTGGCAGGGGACAAGAGACCCAGTACTTC
>TRBV6-2/TRBV6-3|TRBJ2-4|.|.
CASRSGTGQYF
TGTGCCAGCCGGAGCGGAACGGGTCAGTACTTC
>TRBV6-1|TRBJ2-2|few|TRBD2
CASSPPGLAGVAGELFF
TGTGCCAGCAGTCCTCCAGGACTAGCGGGAGTAGCCGGGGAGCTGTTTTTT
>TRBV5-1|TRBJ2-7|.|.
CASSLGLLLDEQYF
TGCGCCAGCAGCTTGGGACTTCTTCTCGACGAGCAGTACTTC
>TRBV7-3|TRBJ2-3|.|TRBD2
CASSTARLAATDTQYF
TGTGCCAGCAGCACCGCCCGACTAGCGGCCACAGATACGCAGTATTTT
>TRBV20-1|TRBJ2-7|.|.
CSARDLGSYEQYF
TGCAGTGCTAGAGATCTTGGCAGCTACGAGCAGTACTTC
>TRBV5-1|TRBJ2-1|.|.
CASSLYRRLADNEQFF
TGCGCCAGCAGCTTGTACCGAAGGCTAGCCGACAATGAGCAGTTCTTC
>TRBV10-3|TRBJ2-7|.|TRBD1
CAISQLGQGGLHEQYF
TGTGCCATCAGTCAGTTGGGACAGGGGGGGCTCCACGAGCAGTACTTC
>TRBV11-2|TRBJ2-7|few|.
CASRFRGTFIKQYF
TGTGCCAGCAGATTCCGAGGGACTTTCATCAAGCAGTACTTC
>TRBV20-1|TRBJ2-5|few|TRBD2
CSATRLATYQETQYF
TGCAGTGCTACAAGACTAGCCACGTACCAAGAGACCCAGTACTTC
>TRBV12-3/TRBV12-4|TRBJ2-1|.|.
CASRRSGKGDNEQFF
TGTGCCAGCAGACGCTCGGGAAAGGGCGACAATGAGCAGTTCTTC
>TRBV5-1|TRBJ2-5|.|TRBD2
CASSPGGGRAETQYF
TGCGCCAGCAGCCCGGGGGGCGGGAGGGCCGAGACCCAGTACTTC
>TRBV27|TRBJ1-5|.|.
CASRPDSTGNQPQHF
TGTGCCAGCAGACCAGACAGTACGGGCAATCAGCCCCAGCATTTT
>TRBV6-5|TRBJ2-6|few|TRBD1
CASSYAPGTGSGANVLTF
TGTGCCAGCAGTTACGCTCCCGGGACAGGGTCTGGGGCCAACGTCCTGACTTTC
>TRBV20-1|TRBJ2-7|.|.
CSARDPSTEQYF
TGCAGTGCTAGAGACCCAAGCACCGAGCAGTACTTC
>TRBV19|TRBJ1-2|few|.
CASSPWDYGYTF
TGTGCCAGTAGTCCCTGGGACTATGGCTACACCTTC